Presented here are 21 T cell receptor beta chains from one specimen sequenced in a study of T cells in Graves' hyperthyroidism and ophthalmopathy. Authors of the study amplified TCR beta CDR3 regions from RNA transcripts. TCR CDR3 regions were first amplified by RT-PCR with HTBI primers. TCRdb analysed the multiplex PCR reads with MiXCR anew, one entry per CDR3 protein. The table shows hundreds of thousands of distinct CDR3 sequences, with 13% to 15% occurring only once. The sample was blood. The source is a woman aged 50 to 65 with Graves' ophthalmopathy.

This chain links TRBV24-1 with TRBJ2-1; D is undetermined. Germline CDR1 reads KGHDR; CDR2 reads SFDVKD. The CDR3 extends over 15 amino acids. Trimming pared 3 bases from V and 2 bases from J, leaving 10 bases between. The CDR3 region has the DNA TGTGCCACCAGTGATAGTCTCCAAGCCTACAATGAGCAGTTCTTC. Translated: CATSDSLQAYNEQFF.

This clonotype was found a few times. This rearrangement joins TRBV5-5 to TRBJ2-7; TRBD2 agrees at 11 bases. Germline loops: CDR1 SGHKS, CDR2 YYEKEE (reference sequence). V gave up 0 bases and J gave up 6 bases; unmatched junction bases: 14. The CDR3 has 18 residues. The CDR3 DNA is TGTGCCAGCAGCTTGGGAAGCGATTTGGGACTAGCGGAATTCGAGCAGTACTTC. This sequence encodes CASSLGSDLGLAEFEQYF.

This clonotype was seen more than once but under ten times. The CDR3: CASSLAHDGYTF. CDR3 sequence (DNA): TGTGCCAGCAGCTTAGCACATGATGGCTACACCTTC. This chain uses TRBV7-9 with TRBJ1-2; D gene ambiguous. V was pared by 0 bases and J by 6 bases, with 5 bases between. The germline gives CDR1 SEHNR, CDR2 FQNEAQ (reference sequence). The length of the CDR3 is 12 residues.

Ten or more counts support this clonotype. This sequence joins TRBV7-2 and TRBJ1-5; D gene ambiguous. V shed 5 bases and J shed 5 bases, with 16 bases lying between them. The CDR3 has 15 residues. The germline gives CDR1 SGHTA, CDR2 FQGNSA. Here the CDR3 DNA reads TGTGCCAGCAGCCCATTTGGAGGAGGAGATCAGCCCCAGCATTTT. Translated: CASSPFGGGDQPQHF.

CDR3 DNA: TGTGCCACCAAACAGGGAGTGAGCACTGAAGCTTTCTTT. Encoded protein: CATKQGVSTEAFF. The chain combines TRBV6-1 with TRBJ1-1; D might be TRBD1 (6 bases). Between the trimmed V and J ends, which lost 10 bases and 4 bases, there was a span of 16 bases. The germline V gene encodes CDR1 MNHNS and CDR2 SASEGT. CDR3 size: 13 residues.

The V call is TRBV11-1, the J call TRBJ2-1; D is ambiguous. Germline lookup yields CDR1 SGHAT and CDR2 FQDESV (reference sequence). V was trimmed by 2 bases and J by 8 bases, leaving 13 bases between them. The CDR3 contains 14 residues. CDR3 region: CASSLWQTGHEQFF. The CDR3 DNA is TGTGCCAGCAGCTTATGGCAAACCGGGCATGAGCAGTTCTTC. The whole variable domain, remainder taken from reference TRBV11-1 and TRBJ2-1, is EAEVAQSPRYKITEKSQAVAFWCDPISGHATLYWYRQILGQGPELLVQFQDESVVDDSQLPKDRFSAERLKGVDSTLKIQPAELGDSAMYLCASSLWQTGHEQFFGPGTRLTVL.

The sample holds many counts of this clonotype. The gene calls are TRBV30 and TRBJ2-7, with D perhaps being TRBD1 or TRBD2 (7 bases each). The V gene's germline CDR1 is GTSNPN and CDR2 SVGIG (reference sequence). The CDR3 is made up of 14 amino acids. V was pared by 0 bases and J by 5 bases, with 14 bases between. CDR3 sequence reads: CAWSVGGGSNEQYF. The DNA for the CDR3 is TGTGCCTGGAGTGTGGGAGGGGGCTCTAACGAGCAGTACTTC. Complete variable domain (other parts from reference TRBV30 and TRBJ2-7): SQTIHQWPATLVQPVGSPLSLECTVEGTSNPNLYWYRQAAGRGLQLLFYSVGIGQISSEVPQNLSASRPQDRQFILSSKKLLLSDSGFYLCAWSVGGGSNEQYFGPGTRLTVT.

Concerning this clonotype itself: With a much larger clone just one base away, this may be a read error. This rearrangement joins TRBV9 to TRBJ2-1; 11 nucleotides line up with TRBD2. This CDR3 has 16 amino acids. The germline CDR1 and CDR2 sequences are SGDLS and YYNGEE. The CDR3 here is CTSTGTSGFRGDEQFF. CDR3 nucleotide sequence: TGTACCAGCACCGGGACTAGCGGCTTCCGCGGGGATGAGCAGTTCTTC.

This sequence joins TRBV28 and TRBJ2-3; 12 positions match TRBD2. Trimming at V came to 2 bases and at J to 3 bases, leaving 15 bases not matched to a gene. CDR3 length: 20 amino acids. Germline values: CDR1 MDHEN, CDR2 SYDVKM. CDR3 in DNA: TGTGCCAGCAGTTTAGGGGCTAGCGGGAGGGGTTCTATGTTTACAGATACGCAGTATTTT. Residues: CASSLGASGRGSMFTDTQYF. Variable domain in full (rest from reference TRBV28 and TRBJ2-3): DVKVTQSSRYLVKRTGEKVFLECVQDMDHENMFWYRQDPGLGLRLIYFSYDVKMKEKGDIPEGYSVSREKKERFSLILESASTNQTSMYLCASSLGASGRGSMFTDTQYFGPGTRLTVL.

Ten or more counts support this clonotype. V and J are TRBV20-1 and TRBJ1-5; tentative D call: TRBD1 (6 bases). CDR1 is DFQATT, CDR2 SNEGSKA, per germline (reference sequence). This CDR3 contains 14 residues. The V gene lost 6 bases and the J gene lost 3 bases, with 15 bases spanning the gap. As DNA, the CDR3 is TGCAGTGCGAGGACGGCAGGGGTCAATCAGCCCCAGCATTTT. It yields the protein CSARTAGVNQPQHF.

This clonotype has a count of ten or more. This chain links TRBV18 with TRBJ2-1; D ambiguous. The ends were cut back, 1 base at V and 6 bases at J, with 7 bases in the middle. The germline gives CDR1 KGHSH, CDR2 LQKENI. The CDR3 totals 13 residues. CDR3 DNA: TGTGCCAGCTCACCACAATCTCTCAATGAGCAGTTCTTC. The encoded protein is CASSPQSLNEQFF.

Ten or more counts support this clonotype. The V and J genes are TRBV7-9 and TRBJ2-7; 7 bases are a match to TRBD1. The germline V gene encodes CDR1 SEHNR and CDR2 FQNEAQ (reference sequence). V lost 5 bases, J lost 3 bases, and 4 bases stayed unmatched. This CDR3 has 13 amino acids. The CDR3 DNA follows: TGTGCCAGCAGCCCAGGACAGGACTACGAGCAGTACTTC. It is translated as CASSPGQDYEQYF.

The table lists this clonotype with a few counts. CDR3 DNA: TGTGCCAGCAATCACGGACTCACAGATACGCAGTATTTT. Protein product: CASNHGLTDTQYF. The chain recombines TRBV6-2 or TRBV6-3 with TRBJ2-3; D possibly corresponds to TRBD2 (5 bases). Trimming left V 7 bases short and J 2 bases short, with 10 bases between. Germline V lookup: CDR1 MNHEY, CDR2 SVGEGT. This CDR3 has 13 residues.

This clonotype was observed many times. The chain recombines TRBV24-1 with TRBJ2-2; no reliable D call. This CDR3 is 17 amino acids long. In germline, CDR1 is KGHDR, CDR2 SFDVKD. The V end lost 5 bases, the J end lost 0 bases, and 15 bases lay between the germline ends. The CDR3 is CATSVGTGRSNTGELFF. In nucleotides, the CDR3 is TGTGCCACCAGTGTGGGTACTGGACGGTCGAACACCGGGGAGCTGTTTTTT.

This clonotype was recorded a few times. The V call is TRBV7-9, the J call TRBJ2-5, with D possibly being TRBD1 (6 bases). Germline lookup yields CDR1 SEHNR and CDR2 FQNEAQ (reference sequence). The CDR3 has 16 residues. Trimming pared 3 bases from V and 2 bases from J, leaving 16 bases between. The CDR3 spells CASSLLQGSWQETQYF. Here the CDR3 DNA reads TGTGCCAGCAGCTTGCTACAGGGTAGTTGGCAAGAGACCCAGTACTTC.

This clonotype has more than one count but fewer than ten. Since a much larger clone is just one base distant, this may be a read error. This chain joins TRBV5-8 and TRBJ2-5; 9 nucleotides align to TRBD2. The CDR3 has 14 amino acids. With 4 bases clipped from V and 4 bases from J, the junction kept 5 bases outside the gene matches. Germline loops: CDR1 SGHTS, CDR2 YDEGEE. CDR3: CASSAAGGTETQYF. Written as DNA, the CDR3 is TGTGCCAGCAGCGCAGCGGGAGGAACAGAGACCCAGTACTTC.

Of note for this clonotype: Possible read error: a much larger clone is one base away. V gene TRBV5-1 combines with J gene TRBJ2-1; 7 nucleotides align to TRBD2. Germline V gives CDR1 SGHRS, CDR2 YFSETQ. The CDR3 totals 16 residues. Germline trimming cut 4 bases from V and 4 bases from J; bases unmatched to any gene: 11. For the CDR3, the DNA is TGCGCCAGCAGCCCTCGGCCTCCAGCGGGATACAATGAGCAGTTCTTC. This sequence encodes CASSPRPPAGYNEQFF.

There are many counts of this clonotype. V and J are TRBV13 and TRBJ1-5; TRBD1 matches at 9 bases. This CDR3 contains 19 residues. Germline CDR1 and CDR2: PRHDT and FYEKMQ (reference sequence). Trimming took 3 bases from V and 3 from J; bases not matched to a gene: 15. The CDR3 loop reads CASSFSGTGSSAINQPQHF. CDR3 DNA: TGTGCCAGCAGCTTTTCCGGGACAGGGAGTTCTGCTATCAATCAGCCCCAGCATTTT.

This clonotype was counted a few times. This chain joins TRBV29-1 and TRBJ1-4; 8 nucleotides line up with TRBD1. Looked up from germline, CDR1 is SQVTM and CDR2 is ANQGSEA. The CDR3 runs 14 residues. Trimming took 3 bases from V and 7 from J; bases not matched to a gene: 7. The CDR3 DNA reads as TGCAGCGTTGAGGCCGGGACAGGACTTGAAAAACTGTTTTTT. It codes for CSVEAGTGLEKLFF.

This clonotype was observed at least ten times. The chain uses TRBV29-1 and TRBJ2-3, with a possible D match to TRBD2 (7 bases). The germline V and J ends were trimmed by 6 bases and 0 bases, with 19 bases remaining between them. Germline loops: CDR1 SQVTM, CDR2 ANQGSEA. CDR3 length: 16 residues. CDR3 nucleotides: TGCAGCGTGAGGGGGACTAACGGAGGTAGCACAGATACGCAGTATTTT. Its translation: CSVRGTNGGSTDTQYF.

This clonotype was seen at least ten times. The chain couples TRBV2 to TRBJ2-7; TRBD2 might be the D (7 bases). Germline loops: CDR1 SNHLY, CDR2 FYNNEI. The CDR3 sequence is 15 residues long. Trimming removed 7 bases from V and 3 bases from J, with 19 bases in between. The CDR3 nucleotides read TGTGCCAGCACCAAGAAGAGGGAGGGACACTACGAGCAGTACTTC. It specifies CASTKKREGHYEQYF.